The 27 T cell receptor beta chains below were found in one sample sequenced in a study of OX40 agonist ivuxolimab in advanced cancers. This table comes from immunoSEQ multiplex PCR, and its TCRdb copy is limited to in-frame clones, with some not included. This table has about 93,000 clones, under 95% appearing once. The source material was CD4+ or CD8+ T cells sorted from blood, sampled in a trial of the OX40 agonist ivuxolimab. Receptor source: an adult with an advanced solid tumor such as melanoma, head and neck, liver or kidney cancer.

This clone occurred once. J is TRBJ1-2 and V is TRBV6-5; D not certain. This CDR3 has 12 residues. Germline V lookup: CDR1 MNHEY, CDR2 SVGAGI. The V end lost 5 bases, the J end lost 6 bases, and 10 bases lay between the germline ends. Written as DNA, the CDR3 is TGTGCCAGCAGTGAGAGTGGGAATGGCTACACCTTC. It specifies CASSESGNGYTF.

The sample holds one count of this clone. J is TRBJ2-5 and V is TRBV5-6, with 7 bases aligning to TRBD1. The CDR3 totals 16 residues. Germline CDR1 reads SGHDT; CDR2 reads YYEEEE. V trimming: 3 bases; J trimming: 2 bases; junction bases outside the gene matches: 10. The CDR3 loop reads CASSSGQAFKQETQYF. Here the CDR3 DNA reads TGTGCCAGCAGCTCCGGACAGGCTTTTAAACAAGAGACCCAGTACTTC.

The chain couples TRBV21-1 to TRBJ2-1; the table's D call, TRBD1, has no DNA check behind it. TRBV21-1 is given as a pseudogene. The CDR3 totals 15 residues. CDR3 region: CASRPPGLPYNEQFF. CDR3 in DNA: TGTGCCAGCCGCCCGCCAGGGCTTCCCTACAATGAGCAGTTCTTC.

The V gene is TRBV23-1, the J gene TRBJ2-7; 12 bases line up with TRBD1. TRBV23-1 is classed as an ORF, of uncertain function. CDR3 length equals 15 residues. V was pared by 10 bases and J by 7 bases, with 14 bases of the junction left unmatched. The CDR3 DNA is TGCGCCAACCCGCCTGGGTGGGACAGGGGGCGAGAGCAGTACTTC. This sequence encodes CANPPGWDRGREQYF.

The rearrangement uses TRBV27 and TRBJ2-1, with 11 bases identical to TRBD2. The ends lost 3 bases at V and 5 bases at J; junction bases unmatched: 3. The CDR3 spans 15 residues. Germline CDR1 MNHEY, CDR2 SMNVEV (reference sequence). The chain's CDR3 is CASSFGLAGNNEQFF. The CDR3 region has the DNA TGTGCCAGCAGTTTCGGACTAGCGGGCAACAATGAGCAGTTCTTC.

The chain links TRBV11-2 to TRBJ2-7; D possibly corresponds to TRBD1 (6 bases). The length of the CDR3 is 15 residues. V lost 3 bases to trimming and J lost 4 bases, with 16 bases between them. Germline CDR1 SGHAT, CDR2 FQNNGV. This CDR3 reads CASSLVGAGLYEQYF. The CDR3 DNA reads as TGTGCCAGCAGCTTGGTGGGGGCGGGCCTATACGAGCAGTACTTC.

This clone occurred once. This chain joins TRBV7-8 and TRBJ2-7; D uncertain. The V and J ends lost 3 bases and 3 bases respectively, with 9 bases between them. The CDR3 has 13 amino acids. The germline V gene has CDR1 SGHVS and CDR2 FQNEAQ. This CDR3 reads CASSLPVFYEQYF. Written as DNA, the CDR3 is TGTGCCAGCAGCTTGCCAGTATTCTACGAGCAGTACTTC. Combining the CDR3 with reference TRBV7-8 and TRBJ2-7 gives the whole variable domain GAGVSQSPRYKVAKRGQDVALRCDPISGHVSLFWYQQALGQGPEFLTYFQNEAQLDKSGLPSDRFFAERPEGSVSTLKIQRTQQEDSAVYLCASSLPVFYEQYFGPGTRLTVT.

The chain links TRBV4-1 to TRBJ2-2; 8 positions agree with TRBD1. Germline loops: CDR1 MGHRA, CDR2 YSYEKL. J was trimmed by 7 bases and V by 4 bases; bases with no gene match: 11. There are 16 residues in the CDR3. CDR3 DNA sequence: TGCGCCAGCAGCCCGGACAGGGTGACGATGGTCGGGGAGCTGTTTTTT. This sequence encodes CASSPDRVTMVGELFF.

In nucleotides, the CDR3 is TGTGCCAGTACTTACGCTTCTAGCTCCTACAATGAGCAGTTCTTC. Translation: CASTYASSSYNEQFF. The chain couples TRBV19 to TRBJ2-1; D not resolved. This CDR3 is built from 15 residues. Trimming left V 7 bases short and J 0 bases short, with 13 bases between. CDR1 and CDR2 from the germline V gene are LNHDA and SQIVND (reference sequence).

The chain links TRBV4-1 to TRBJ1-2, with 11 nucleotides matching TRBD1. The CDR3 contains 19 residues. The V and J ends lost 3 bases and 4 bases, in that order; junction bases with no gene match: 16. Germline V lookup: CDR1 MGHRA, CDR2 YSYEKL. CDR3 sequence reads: CASSQSHTGTGGFRYGYTF. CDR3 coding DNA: TGCGCCAGCAGCCAGTCCCATACCGGGACAGGGGGGTTTCGCTATGGCTACACCTTC.

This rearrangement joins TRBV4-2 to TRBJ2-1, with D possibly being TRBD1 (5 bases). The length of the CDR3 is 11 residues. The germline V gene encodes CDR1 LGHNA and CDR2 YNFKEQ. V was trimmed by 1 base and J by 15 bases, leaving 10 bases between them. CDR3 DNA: TGTGCCAGCAGCCAAGGGGGCAGCTCGTTCTTC. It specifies CASSQGGSSFF.

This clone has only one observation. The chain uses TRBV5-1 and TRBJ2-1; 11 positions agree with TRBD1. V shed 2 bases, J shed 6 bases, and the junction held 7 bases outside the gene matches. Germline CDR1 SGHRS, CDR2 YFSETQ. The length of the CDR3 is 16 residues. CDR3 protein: CASSFRTGGSGNEQFF. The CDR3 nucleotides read TGCGCCAGCAGCTTCCGGACAGGGGGCTCTGGCAATGAGCAGTTCTTC.

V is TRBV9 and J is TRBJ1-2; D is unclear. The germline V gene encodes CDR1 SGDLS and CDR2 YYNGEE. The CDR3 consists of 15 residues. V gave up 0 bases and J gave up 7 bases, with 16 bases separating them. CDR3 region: CASSVAGRSSFGYTF. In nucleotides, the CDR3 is TGTGCCAGCAGCGTAGCTGGCCGGTCCTCCTTTGGCTACACCTTC.

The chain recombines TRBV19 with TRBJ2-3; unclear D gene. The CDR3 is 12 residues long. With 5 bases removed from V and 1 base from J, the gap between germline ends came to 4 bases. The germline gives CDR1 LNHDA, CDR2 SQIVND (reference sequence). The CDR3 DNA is TGTGCCAGTAGTGCCGGCACAGATACGCAGTATTTT. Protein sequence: CASSAGTDTQYF.

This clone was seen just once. The CDR3 spells CASSATARGLSNQPQHF. The CDR3 region has the DNA TGTGCCAGCAGTGCCACGGCTAGGGGGCTCAGCAATCAGCCCCAGCATTTT. The chain couples TRBV6-1 to TRBJ1-5, with TRBD1 matching 7 bases. With V trimmed by 4 bases and J by 1 base, 10 bases remained unmatched. This CDR3 has 17 amino acids. The germline V gene encodes CDR1 MNHNS and CDR2 SASEGT.

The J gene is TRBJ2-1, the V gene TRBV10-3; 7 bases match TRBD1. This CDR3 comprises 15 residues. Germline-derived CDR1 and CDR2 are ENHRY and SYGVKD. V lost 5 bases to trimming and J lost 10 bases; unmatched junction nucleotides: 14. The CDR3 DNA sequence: TGTGCCATCAGTTTCGTCAATGAGGGGGCGGGCGAGCAGTTCTTC. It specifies CAISFVNEGAGEQFF.

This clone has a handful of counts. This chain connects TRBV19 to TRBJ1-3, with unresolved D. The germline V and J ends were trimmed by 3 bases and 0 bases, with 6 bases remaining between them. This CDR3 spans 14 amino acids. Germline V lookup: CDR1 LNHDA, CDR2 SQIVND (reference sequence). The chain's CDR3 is CASSIRTSGNTIYF. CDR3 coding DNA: TGTGCCAGTAGTATTCGGACCTCTGGAAACACCATATATTTT.

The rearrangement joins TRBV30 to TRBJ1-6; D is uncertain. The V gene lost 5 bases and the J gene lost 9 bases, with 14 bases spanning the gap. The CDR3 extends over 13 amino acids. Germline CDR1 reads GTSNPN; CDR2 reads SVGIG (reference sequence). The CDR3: CAWEDGISSPLHF. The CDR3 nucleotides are TGTGCCTGGGAGGATGGAATCAGTTCACCCCTCCACTTT.

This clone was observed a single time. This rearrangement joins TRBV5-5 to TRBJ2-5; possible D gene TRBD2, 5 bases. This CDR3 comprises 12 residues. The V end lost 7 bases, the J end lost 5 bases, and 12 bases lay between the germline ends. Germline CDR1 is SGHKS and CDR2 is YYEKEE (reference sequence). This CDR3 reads CASGGLGETQYF. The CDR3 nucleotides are TGTGCCAGCGGCGGGCTGGGGGAGACCCAGTACTTC.

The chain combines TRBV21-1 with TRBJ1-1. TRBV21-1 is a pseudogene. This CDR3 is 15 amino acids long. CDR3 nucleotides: TGTGCCAGCAGCAAAGATAGGCGGCTGGACACTGAAGCTTTCTTT. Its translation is CASSKDRRLDTEAFF.

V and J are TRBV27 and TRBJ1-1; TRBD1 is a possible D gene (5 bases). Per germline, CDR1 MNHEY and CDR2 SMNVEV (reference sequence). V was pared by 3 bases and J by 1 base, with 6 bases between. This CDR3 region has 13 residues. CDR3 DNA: TGTGCCAGCAGTTTCCAGGGGAACACTGAAGCTTTCTTT. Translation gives CASSFQGNTEAFF.

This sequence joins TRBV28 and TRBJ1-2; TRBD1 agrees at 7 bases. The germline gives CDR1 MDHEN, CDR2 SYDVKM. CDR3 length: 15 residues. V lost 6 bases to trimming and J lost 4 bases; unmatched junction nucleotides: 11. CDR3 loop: CASSYPGGGSYGYTF. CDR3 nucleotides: TGTGCCAGCAGCTACCCGGGAGGGGGCAGCTATGGCTACACCTTC.

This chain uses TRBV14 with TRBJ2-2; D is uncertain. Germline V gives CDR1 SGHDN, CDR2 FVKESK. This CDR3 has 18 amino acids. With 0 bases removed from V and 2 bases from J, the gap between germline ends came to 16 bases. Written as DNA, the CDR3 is TGTGCCAGCAGCCAAGATATAAAGGCAGACATAAACACCGGGGAGCTGTTTTTT. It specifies CASSQDIKADINTGELFF. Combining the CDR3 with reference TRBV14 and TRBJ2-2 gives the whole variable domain EAGVTQFPSHSVIEKGQTVTLRCDPISGHDNLYWYRRVMGKEIKFLLHFVKESKQDESGMPNNRFLAERTGGTYSTLKVQPAELEDSGVYFCASSQDIKADINTGELFFGEGSRLTVL.

The chain's CDR3 is CASSVVGGVETQYF. The CDR3 coding sequence is TGTGCCAGCAGCGTAGTCGGGGGGGTAGAGACCCAGTACTTC. This chain uses TRBV9 with TRBJ2-5; TRBD2 agrees at 8 bases. V shed 0 bases and J 4 bases; nucleotides not matched to a gene: 2. Germline V gene sequence: CDR1 SGDLS, CDR2 YYNGEE. The CDR3 runs 14 residues.

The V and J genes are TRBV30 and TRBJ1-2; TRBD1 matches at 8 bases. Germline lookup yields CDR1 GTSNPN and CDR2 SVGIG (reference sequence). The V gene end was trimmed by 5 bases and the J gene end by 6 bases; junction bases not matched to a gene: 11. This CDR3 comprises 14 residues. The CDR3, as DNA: TGTGCCTGGGGTCCCCAGGGGGCGCGAGATGGCTACACCTTC. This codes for CAWGPQGARDGYTF.

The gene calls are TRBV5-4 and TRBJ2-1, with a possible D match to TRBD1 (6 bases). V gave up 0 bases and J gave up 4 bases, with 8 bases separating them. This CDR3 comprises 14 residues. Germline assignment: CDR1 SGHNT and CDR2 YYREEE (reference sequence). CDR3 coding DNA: TGTGCCAGCAGCTTGGCCACAGGGTACAATGAGCAGTTCTTC. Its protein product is CASSLATGYNEQFF.

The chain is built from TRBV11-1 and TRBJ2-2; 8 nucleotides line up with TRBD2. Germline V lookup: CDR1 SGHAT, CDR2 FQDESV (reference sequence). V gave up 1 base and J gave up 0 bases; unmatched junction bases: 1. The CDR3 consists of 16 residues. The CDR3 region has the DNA TGTGCCAGCAGCTTAGGAGCGGGAGCGAACACCGGGGAGCTGTTTTTT. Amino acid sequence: CASSLGAGANTGELFF.